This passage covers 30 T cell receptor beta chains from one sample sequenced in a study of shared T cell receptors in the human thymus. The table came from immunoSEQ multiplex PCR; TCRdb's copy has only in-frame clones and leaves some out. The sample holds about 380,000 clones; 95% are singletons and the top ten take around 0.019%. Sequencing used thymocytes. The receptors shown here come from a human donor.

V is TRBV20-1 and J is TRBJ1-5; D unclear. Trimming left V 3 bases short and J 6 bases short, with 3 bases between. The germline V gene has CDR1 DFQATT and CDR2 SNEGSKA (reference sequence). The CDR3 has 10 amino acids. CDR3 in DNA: TGCAGTGCTAGCGGTCAGCCCCAGCATTTT. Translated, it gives CSASGQPQHF.

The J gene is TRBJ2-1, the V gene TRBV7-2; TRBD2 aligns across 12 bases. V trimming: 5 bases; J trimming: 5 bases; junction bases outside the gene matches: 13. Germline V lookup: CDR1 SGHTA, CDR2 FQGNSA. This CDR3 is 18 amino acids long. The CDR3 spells CASSPHFNLAGGDNEQFF. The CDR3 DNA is TGTGCCAGCAGCCCACACTTCAACCTAGCGGGGGGGGACAATGAGCAGTTCTTC.

CDR3 protein: CATLPPQGASYEQYF. The CDR3 nucleotides are TGTGCCACCTTACCCCCCCAGGGAGCGAGTTACGAGCAGTACTTC. The chain employs TRBV6-5 and TRBJ2-7; D assignment may be TRBD1 or TRBD2 (5 bases each). Looked up from germline, CDR1 is MNHEY and CDR2 is SVGAGI. V lost 10 bases and J lost 4, with 23 bases in between. The CDR3 consists of 15 residues.

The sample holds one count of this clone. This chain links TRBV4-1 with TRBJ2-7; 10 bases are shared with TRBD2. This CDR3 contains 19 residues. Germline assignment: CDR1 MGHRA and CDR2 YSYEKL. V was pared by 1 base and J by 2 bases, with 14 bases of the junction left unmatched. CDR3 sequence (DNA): TGCGCCAGCAGCCAAGTCTCAGGACTAGCGGCTAGGGGCCCCTACGAGCAGTACTTC. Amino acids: CASSQVSGLAARGPYEQYF.

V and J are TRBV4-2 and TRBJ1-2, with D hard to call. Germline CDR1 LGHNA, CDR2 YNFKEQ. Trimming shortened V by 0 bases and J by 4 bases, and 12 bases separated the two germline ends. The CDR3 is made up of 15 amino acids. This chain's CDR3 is CASSQDRVWGYGYTF. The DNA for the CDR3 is TGTGCCAGCAGCCAAGATCGGGTATGGGGCTATGGCTACACCTTC.

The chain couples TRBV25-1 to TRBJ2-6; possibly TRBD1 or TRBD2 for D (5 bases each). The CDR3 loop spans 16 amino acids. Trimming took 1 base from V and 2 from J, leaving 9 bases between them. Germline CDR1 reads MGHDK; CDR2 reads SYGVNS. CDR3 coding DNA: TGTGCCAGCAGTGAATCCAGGGAGCCTGGGGCCAACGTCCTGACTTTC. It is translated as CASSESREPGANVLTF.

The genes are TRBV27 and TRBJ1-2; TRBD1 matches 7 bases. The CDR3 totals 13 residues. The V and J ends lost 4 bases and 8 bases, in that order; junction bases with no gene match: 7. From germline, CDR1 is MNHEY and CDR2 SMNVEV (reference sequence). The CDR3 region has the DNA TGTGCCAGCAGTTCCAAGGGGGCGCAGGGCTACACCTTC. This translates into CASSSKGAQGYTF.

The DNA of the CDR3 is TGTGCCAGCAGCTTAGATCGCGTCCCGCAAAGAGCGGAATACAATGAGCAGTTCTTC. This sequence encodes CASSLDRVPQRAEYNEQFF. The gene calls are TRBV7-9 and TRBJ2-1, with D maybe TRBD2 (5 bases). Germline CDR1 SEHNR, CDR2 FQNEAQ (reference sequence). The CDR3 consists of 19 residues. V dropped 1 base and J dropped 4 bases, with 23 bases sitting between them.

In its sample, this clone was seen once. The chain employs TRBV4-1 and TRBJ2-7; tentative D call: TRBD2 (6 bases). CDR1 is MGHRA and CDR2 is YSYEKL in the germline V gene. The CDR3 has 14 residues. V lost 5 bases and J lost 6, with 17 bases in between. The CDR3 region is CASSIGGELCEQYF. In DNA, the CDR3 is TGCGCCAGCAGCATAGGAGGGGAGCTTTGCGAGCAGTACTTC.

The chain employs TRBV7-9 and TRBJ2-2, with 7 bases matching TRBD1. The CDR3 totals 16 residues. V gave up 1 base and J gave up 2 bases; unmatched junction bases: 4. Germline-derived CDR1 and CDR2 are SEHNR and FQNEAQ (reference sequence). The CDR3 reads CASSLDWDRNTGELFF. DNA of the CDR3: TGTGCCAGCAGCTTAGACTGGGACAGAAACACCGGGGAGCTGTTTTTT.

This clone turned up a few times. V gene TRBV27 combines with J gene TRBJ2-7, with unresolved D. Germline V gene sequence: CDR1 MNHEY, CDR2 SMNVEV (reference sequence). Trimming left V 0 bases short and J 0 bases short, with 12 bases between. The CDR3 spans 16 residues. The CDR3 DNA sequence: TGTGCCAGCAGTTTATCCGGCAACACGAGCTCCTACGAGCAGTACTTC. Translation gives CASSLSGNTSSYEQYF.

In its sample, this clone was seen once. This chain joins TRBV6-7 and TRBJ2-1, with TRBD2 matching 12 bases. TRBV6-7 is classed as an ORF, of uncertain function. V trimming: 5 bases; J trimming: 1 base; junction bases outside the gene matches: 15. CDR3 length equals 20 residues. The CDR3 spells CASSPTLRLAGDRSYNEQFF. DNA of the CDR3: TGTGCCAGCAGTCCTACCTTGAGACTAGCGGGAGATAGGTCCTACAATGAGCAGTTCTTC.

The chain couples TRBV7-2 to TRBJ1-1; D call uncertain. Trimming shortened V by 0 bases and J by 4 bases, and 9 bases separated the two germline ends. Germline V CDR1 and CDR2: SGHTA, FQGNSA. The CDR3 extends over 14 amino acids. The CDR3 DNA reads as TGTGCCAGCAGCTTAGCAAGGGCGTTCACTGAAGCTTTCTTT. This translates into CASSLARAFTEAFF. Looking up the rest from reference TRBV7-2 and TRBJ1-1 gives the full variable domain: GAGVSQSPSNKVTEKGKDVELRCDPISGHTALYWYRQSLGQGLEFLIYFQGNSAPDKSGLPSDRFSAERTGGSVSTLTIQRTQQEDSAVYLCASSLARAFTEAFFGQGTRLTVV.

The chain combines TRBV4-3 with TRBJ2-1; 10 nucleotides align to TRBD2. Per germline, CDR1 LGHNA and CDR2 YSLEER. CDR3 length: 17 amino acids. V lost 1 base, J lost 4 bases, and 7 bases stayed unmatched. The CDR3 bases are TGCGCCAGCAGCCAAGTGAGCGGGAGGGCCCCATACAATGAGCAGTTCTTC. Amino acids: CASSQVSGRAPYNEQFF.

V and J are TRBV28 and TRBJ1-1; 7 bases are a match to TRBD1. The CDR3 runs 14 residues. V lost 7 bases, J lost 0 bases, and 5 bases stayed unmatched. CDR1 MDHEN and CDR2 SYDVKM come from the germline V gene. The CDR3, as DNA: TGTGCCAGCATAAAGGACAGGCTGAACACTGAAGCTTTCTTT. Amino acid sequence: CASIKDRLNTEAFF.

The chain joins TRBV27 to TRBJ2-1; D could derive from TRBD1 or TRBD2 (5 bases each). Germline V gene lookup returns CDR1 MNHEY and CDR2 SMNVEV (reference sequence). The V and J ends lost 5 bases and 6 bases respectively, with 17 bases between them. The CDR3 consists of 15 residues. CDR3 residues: CASSLVGRNLNEQFF. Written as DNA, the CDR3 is TGTGCCAGCAGTCTAGTGGGACGGAATCTCAATGAGCAGTTCTTC.

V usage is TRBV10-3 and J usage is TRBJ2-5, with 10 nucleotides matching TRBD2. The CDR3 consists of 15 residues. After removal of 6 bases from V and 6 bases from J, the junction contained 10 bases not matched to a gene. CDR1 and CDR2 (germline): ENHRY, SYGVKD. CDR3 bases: TGTGCCATCAGCACTAGCGGGGAGGGGTTTCAGACCCAGTACTTC. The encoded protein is CAISTSGEGFQTQYF.

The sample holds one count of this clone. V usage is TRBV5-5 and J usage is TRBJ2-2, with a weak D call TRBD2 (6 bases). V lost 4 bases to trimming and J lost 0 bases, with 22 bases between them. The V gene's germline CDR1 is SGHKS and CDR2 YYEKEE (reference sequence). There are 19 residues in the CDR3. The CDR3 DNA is TGTGCCAGCAGCCCGGATATGGCGGGGCGGGTTACGAACACCGGGGAGCTGTTTTTT. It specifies CASSPDMAGRVTNTGELFF. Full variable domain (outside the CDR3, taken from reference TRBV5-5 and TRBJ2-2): DAGVTQSPTHLIKTRGQQVTLRCSPISGHKSVSWYQQVLGQGPQFIFQYYEKEERGRGNFPDRFSARQFPNYSSELNVNALLLGDSALYLCASSPDMAGRVTNTGELFFGEGSRLTVL.

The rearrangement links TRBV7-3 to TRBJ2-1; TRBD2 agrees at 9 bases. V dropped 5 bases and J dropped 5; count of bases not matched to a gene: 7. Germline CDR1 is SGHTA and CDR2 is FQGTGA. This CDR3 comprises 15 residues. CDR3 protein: CASSRKTSGDNEQFF. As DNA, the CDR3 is TGTGCCAGCAGCCGAAAGACTAGCGGAGACAATGAGCAGTTCTTC.

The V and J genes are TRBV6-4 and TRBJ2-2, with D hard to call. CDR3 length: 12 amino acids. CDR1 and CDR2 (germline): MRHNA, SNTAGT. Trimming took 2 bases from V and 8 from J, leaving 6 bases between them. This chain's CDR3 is CASSDGGGELFF. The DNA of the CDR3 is TGTGCCAGCAGTGACGGTGGGGGGGAGCTGTTTTTT.

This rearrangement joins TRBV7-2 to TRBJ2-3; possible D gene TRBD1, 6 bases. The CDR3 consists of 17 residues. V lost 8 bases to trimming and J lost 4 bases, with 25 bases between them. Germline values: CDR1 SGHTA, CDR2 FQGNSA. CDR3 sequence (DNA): TGTGCCAGCCCAGCTTTCCCAAGAACAGGGTTGCCAGATACGCAGTATTTT. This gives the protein CASPAFPRTGLPDTQYF.

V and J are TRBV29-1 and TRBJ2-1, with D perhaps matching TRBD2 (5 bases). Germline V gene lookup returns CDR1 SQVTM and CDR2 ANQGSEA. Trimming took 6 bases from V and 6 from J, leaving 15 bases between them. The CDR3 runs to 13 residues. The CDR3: CSVRTPLVNEQFF. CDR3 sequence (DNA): TGCAGCGTCAGGACTCCGTTGGTCAATGAGCAGTTCTTC.

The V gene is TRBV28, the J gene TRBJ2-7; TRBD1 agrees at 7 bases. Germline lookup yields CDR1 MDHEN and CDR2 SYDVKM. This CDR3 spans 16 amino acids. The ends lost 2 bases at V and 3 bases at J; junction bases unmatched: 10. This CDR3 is CASSLKQGVPNYEQYF. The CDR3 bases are TGTGCCAGCAGTTTAAAGCAGGGGGTGCCCAACTACGAGCAGTACTTC.

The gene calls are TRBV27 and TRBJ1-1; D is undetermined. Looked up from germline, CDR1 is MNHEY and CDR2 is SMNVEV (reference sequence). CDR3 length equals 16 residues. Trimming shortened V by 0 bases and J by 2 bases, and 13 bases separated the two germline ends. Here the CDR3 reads CASSLSSRECNTEAFF. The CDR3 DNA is TGTGCCAGCAGTTTATCAAGCCGCGAGTGTAACACTGAAGCTTTCTTT.

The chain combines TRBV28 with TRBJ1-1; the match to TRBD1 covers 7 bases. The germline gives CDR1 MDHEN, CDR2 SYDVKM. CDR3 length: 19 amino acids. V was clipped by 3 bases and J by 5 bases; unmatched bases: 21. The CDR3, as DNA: TGTGCCAGCAGTTTGGGACCCACGACAGGGCCGAATCGACGGACTGAAGCTTTCTTT. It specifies CASSLGPTTGPNRRTEAFF.

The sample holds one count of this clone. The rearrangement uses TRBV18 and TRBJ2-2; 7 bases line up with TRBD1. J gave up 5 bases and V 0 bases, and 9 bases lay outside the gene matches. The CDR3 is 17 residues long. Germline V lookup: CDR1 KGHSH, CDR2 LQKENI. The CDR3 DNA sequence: TGTGCCAGCTCACCACCACCACAGGGGTGGTTGACCGGGGAGCTGTTTTTT. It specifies CASSPPPQGWLTGELFF.

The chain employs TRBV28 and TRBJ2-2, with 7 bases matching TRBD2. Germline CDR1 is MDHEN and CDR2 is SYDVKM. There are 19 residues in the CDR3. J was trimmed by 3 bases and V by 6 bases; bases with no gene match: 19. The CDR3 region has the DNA TGTGCCAGCAGCCGCCTGTGGGCTAGCGGAAGTGGAGACACCGGGGAGCTGTTTTTT. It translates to CASSRLWASGSGDTGELFF.

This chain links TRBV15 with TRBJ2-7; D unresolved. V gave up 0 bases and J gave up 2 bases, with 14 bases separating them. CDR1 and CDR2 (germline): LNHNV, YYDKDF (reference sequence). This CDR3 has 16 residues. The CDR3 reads CATSRDLGLLPYEQYF. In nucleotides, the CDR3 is TGTGCCACCAGCAGAGATCTCGGCCTCCTGCCCTACGAGCAGTACTTC.

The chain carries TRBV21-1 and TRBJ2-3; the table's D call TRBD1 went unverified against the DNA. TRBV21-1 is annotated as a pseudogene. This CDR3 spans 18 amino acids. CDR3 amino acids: CAGCSGTGGIPSTDTQYF. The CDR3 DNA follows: TGTGCCGGTTGCTCCGGGACAGGGGGTATCCCTAGCACAGATACGCAGTATTTT.

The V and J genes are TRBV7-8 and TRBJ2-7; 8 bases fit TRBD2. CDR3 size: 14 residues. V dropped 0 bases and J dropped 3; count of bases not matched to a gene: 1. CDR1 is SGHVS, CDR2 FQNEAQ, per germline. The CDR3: CASSLAGLGYEQYF. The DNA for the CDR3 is TGTGCCAGCAGCTTAGCGGGACTAGGCTACGAGCAGTACTTC. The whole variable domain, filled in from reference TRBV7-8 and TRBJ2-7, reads GAGVSQSPRYKVAKRGQDVALRCDPISGHVSLFWYQQALGQGPEFLTYFQNEAQLDKSGLPSDRFFAERPEGSVSTLKIQRTQQEDSAVYLCASSLAGLGYEQYFGPGTRLTVT.